One and the same sample provided the 16 T cell receptor beta chains below, sequenced in a study of T cell repertoires in cytomegalovirus infection. For these TCRs, the target antigens are not known. A single record per CDR3 protein comes from TCRdb applying MiXCR to the reads. The sample yields fewer than 1,000,000 distinct CDR3 sequences, approximately 31% seen once. The material sequenced was cultured CD8+ T cells from PBMCs, taken from culture after CMV antigen stimulation. The receptor source for this set is a human donor in good health (CMV status not recorded). Some clones in this sample may be carry-over from other donors' samples.

At least ten counts were recorded for this clonotype. The rearrangement uses TRBV7-2 and TRBJ2-5; 16 bases agree with TRBD2. Germline CDR1 reads SGHTA; CDR2 reads FQGNSA. Germline trimming cut 5 bases from V and 3 bases from J; bases unmatched to any gene: 12. The CDR3 has 19 amino acids. In DNA form, the CDR3 reads TGTGCCAGCAGCACGCTACCGGGACTAGCGGGGGGGCCGGAAGAGACCCAGTACTTC. Its translation: CASSTLPGLAGGPEETQYF.

The rearrangement links TRBV2 to TRBJ1-4; tentatively, D is TRBD1 (5 bases). CDR3 length equals 14 residues. The V gene's germline CDR1 is SNHLY and CDR2 FYNNEI. Trimming pared 8 bases from V and 8 bases from J, leaving 18 bases between. DNA for the CDR3: TGTGCCAGCCAAGAGGCAGGGCTGCGCGAAAAACTGTTTTTT. It yields the protein CASQEAGLREKLFF.

Comments on this clonotype: Given the absence of the conserved phenylalanine or tryptophan at the CDR3 end, a read error is likely. The V and J genes are TRBV7-2 and TRBJ2-5; 14 bases line up with TRBD2. The CDR3 is made up of 15 amino acids. After removal of 5 bases from V and 5 bases from J, the junction contained 4 bases not matched to a gene. CDR1 and CDR2 (germline): SGHTA, FQGNSA. CDR3 coding DNA: TGTGCCAGCAGCCGACTAGCGGGGGGGCATGAGACCCAGTACTCC. Amino acids: CASSRLAGGHETQYS.

The chain is built from TRBV10-3 and TRBJ2-7; 8 bases are a match to TRBD1. The CDR3 is 15 residues long. The germline CDR1 and CDR2 sequences are ENHRY and SYGVKD. The ends lost 6 bases at V and 2 bases at J; junction bases unmatched: 9. CDR3 bases: TGTGCCATCAGCGACCACAGGGGGTTGGCCTACGAGCAGTACTTC. Its translation is CAISDHRGLAYEQYF.

This chain uses TRBV27 with TRBJ2-3, with 11 bases that match TRBD2. After removal of 5 bases from V and 6 bases from J, the junction contained 4 bases not matched to a gene. The CDR3 runs to 14 residues. Germline V lookup: CDR1 MNHEY, CDR2 SMNVEV (reference sequence). The CDR3 protein is CASSVGLAGDTQYF. The DNA for the CDR3 is TGTGCCAGCAGTGTCGGACTAGCGGGCGATACGCAGTATTTT.

This clonotype was observed many times. The chain recombines TRBV6-2 or TRBV6-3 with TRBJ1-5; the match to TRBD1 covers 10 bases. The junction had 13 bases not matched to a gene; V was cut back by 2 bases and J by 3 bases. The CDR3 is 19 amino acids. CDR1 and CDR2 (germline): MNHEY, SVGEGT. Here the CDR3 reads CASSYPGQGGRHLNQPQHF. Written as DNA, the CDR3 is TGTGCCAGCAGTTACCCCGGACAGGGGGGAAGGCACCTCAATCAGCCCCAGCATTTT.

The chain links TRBV5-4 to TRBJ1-1, with unresolved D. The length of the CDR3 is 14 residues. CDR1 and CDR2 (germline): SGHNT, YYREEE (reference sequence). Deletions cut 1 base from V and 5 bases from J, with 12 bases between. CDR3 sequence: CASSLFGGGTEAFF. As DNA, the CDR3 is TGTGCCAGCAGCTTGTTCGGCGGTGGGACTGAAGCTTTCTTT.

This clonotype was recorded a few times. V is TRBV7-6 and J is TRBJ2-5; D might be TRBD1 or TRBD2, each matching 6 bases. Per germline, CDR1 SGHVS and CDR2 FNYEAQ. Trimming took 0 bases from V and 1 from J, leaving 12 bases between them. This CDR3 region has 16 residues. The CDR3: CASSLAKGGAQETQYF. Here the CDR3 DNA reads TGTGCCAGCAGCTTAGCGAAGGGGGGAGCCCAAGAGACCCAGTACTTC. Together with reference TRBV7-6 and TRBJ2-5, the CDR3 gives the full variable domain: GAGVSQSPRYKVTKRGQDVALRCDPISGHVSLYWYRQALGQGPEFLTYFNYEAQQDKSGLPNDRFSAERPEGSISTLTIQRTEQRDSAMYRCASSLAKGGAQETQYFGPGTRLLVL.

This clonotype showed up just a few times. The chain links TRBV15 to TRBJ2-2, with 8 bases identical to TRBD1. The junction had 7 bases not matched to a gene; V was cut back by 5 bases and J by 2 bases. This CDR3 is 16 amino acids long. In germline, CDR1 is LNHNV, CDR2 YYDKDF (reference sequence). In DNA, the CDR3 is TGTGCCACCAGCGGTCCGGGACAGGAAAACACCGGGGAGCTGTTTTTT. Amino acids: CATSGPGQENTGELFF.

The chain has TRBV28 and TRBJ1-2, with 9 bases fitting TRBD1. V lost 6 bases to trimming and J lost 7 bases; unmatched junction nucleotides: 9. The germline V gene has CDR1 MDHEN and CDR2 SYDVKM. CDR3 size: 14 residues. The CDR3 is CASRDGTGRFGYTF. The CDR3 region has the DNA TGTGCCAGCAGAGACGGGACAGGGAGATTTGGCTACACCTTC.

This clonotype occurred a few times. The chain links TRBV2 to TRBJ2-1; D possibly uses TRBD1 or TRBD2 (5 bases each). The CDR3 totals 10 residues. Trimming cost V 8 bases and J 10 bases, with 9 bases left between them. Germline V gene sequence: CDR1 SNHLY, CDR2 FYNNEI. CDR3 region: CASGGYEQFF. CDR3 DNA: TGTGCCAGCGGGGGATACGAGCAGTTCTTC. The entire variable domain, with the rest obtained from reference TRBV2 and TRBJ2-1, is as follows: EPEVTQTPSHQVTQMGQEVILRCVPISNHLYFYWYRQILGQKVEFLVSFYNNEISEKSEIFDDQFSVERPDGSNFTLKIRSTKLEDSAMYFCASGGYEQFFGPGTRLTVL.

In its sample, this clonotype was seen a few times. Here the CDR3 reads CASSLSATSGGYNEQFF. CDR3 sequence (DNA): TGTGCCAGTAGTCTCAGCGCGACTAGCGGGGGATACAATGAGCAGTTCTTC. This sequence joins TRBV19 and TRBJ2-1; 12 bases line up with TRBD2. The J segment lost 4 bases and the V segment lost 5 bases, leaving 9 bases of the junction unmatched. Germline loops: CDR1 LNHDA, CDR2 SQIVND (reference sequence). The CDR3 loop spans 17 amino acids.

In this sample, this clonotype turned up many times. The chain joins TRBV12-3 or TRBV12-4 to TRBJ1-2; D gene ambiguous. Deletions cut 2 bases from V and 6 bases from J, with 10 bases between. This CDR3 has 13 amino acids. The CDR3 DNA sequence: TGTGCCAGCAGTTTAAGCCAAAATAATGGCTACACCTTC. Protein: CASSLSQNNGYTF.

Remarks on this clonotype: A junction end diverges from the germline sequence, so it may reflect a read error. The chain uses TRBV4-1 and TRBJ1-2; 11 bases align to TRBD1. CDR1 is MGHRA, CDR2 YSYEKL, per germline. CDR3 length equals 17 residues. The CDR3 loop reads CDSSHPGTGGSNYGYTF. For the CDR3, the DNA is TGCGACAGCAGCCACCCCGGGACAGGGGGATCGAACTATGGCTACACCTTC.

Worth noting for this clonotype: The junction differs from germline at one of its ends, possibly a read error. The chain combines TRBV5-5 with TRBJ1-1; possibly TRBD1 for D (5 bases). From germline, CDR1 is SGHKS and CDR2 YYEKEE (reference sequence). The CDR3 spans 15 residues. The CDR3 loop is CVSRDRTYLNTEAFF. In nucleotides, the CDR3 is TGTGTCAGCAGGGATCGGACATACTTGAACACTGAAGCTTTCTTT.

This clonotype showed up just a few times. The CDR3 DNA follows: TGTGCCAGTAGTGCGGGACTAGCGGCCTACGAGCAGTACTTC. It encodes CASSAGLAAYEQYF. This chain connects TRBV19 to TRBJ2-7; 11 bases match TRBD2. Germline V gives CDR1 LNHDA, CDR2 SQIVND (reference sequence). The J segment lost 2 bases and the V segment lost 5 bases, leaving 2 bases of the junction unmatched. There are 14 residues in the CDR3.